The 12 T cell receptor beta chains below all came from one sample that was sequenced in a study of T cells after yellow fever vaccination. Using its own MiXCR run on the 5' RACE reads, TCRdb lists one record per CDR3 protein. The repertoire includes roughly 500,000 distinct CDR3 sequences, less than 20% of them detected once, and roughly an eighth sits in the top ten. Sample: PBMCs, taken 15 days after the yellow fever booster vaccination. The origin of the receptors is a man younger than 40 who received the YFV17D yellow fever vaccine.

The chain employs TRBV29-1 and TRBJ2-7; the D gene is possibly TRBD2 (5 bases). V was pared by 2 bases and J by 0 bases, with 8 bases between. There are 13 residues in the CDR3. Looked up from germline, CDR1 is SQVTM and CDR2 is ANQGSEA. The CDR3 region has the DNA TGCAGCGTTGAATTTGGGAGCTCCTACGAGCAGTACTTC. Protein product: CSVEFGSSYEQYF.

This chain joins TRBV12-3 or TRBV12-4 and TRBJ2-7; D uncertain. V was pared by 4 bases and J by 7 bases, with 14 bases between. This CDR3 region has 13 residues. CDR3 sequence (DNA): TGTGCCAGCAGTTCGGGTAGGGTTGGGGAGCAGTACTTC. Encoded protein: CASSSGRVGEQYF.

This clonotype was picked up a small number of times. The chain couples TRBV11-2 to TRBJ2-7, with 10 bases identical to TRBD1. The CDR3 sequence is 16 residues long. V gave up 1 base and J gave up 2 bases; unmatched junction bases: 5. From germline, CDR1 is SGHAT and CDR2 FQNNGV. This CDR3 reads CASSLVRGQGTYEQYF. In nucleotides, the CDR3 is TGTGCCAGCAGCTTAGTTCGGGGACAGGGGACCTACGAGCAGTACTTC.

This clonotype was seen only a few times. The V and J genes are TRBV6-2 or TRBV6-3 and TRBJ2-1; D perhaps matches TRBD2 (5 bases). Trimming removed 1 base from V and 2 bases from J, with 6 bases in between. This CDR3 region has 14 residues. Germline lookup yields CDR1 MNHEY and CDR2 SVGEGT. For the CDR3, the DNA is TGTGCCAGCAGTTACTTGGAGGCCTACAATGAGCAGTTCTTC. It encodes CASSYLEAYNEQFF.

A few counts support this clonotype. The V gene is TRBV5-1, the J gene TRBJ2-7; 7 bases are shared with TRBD1. With 6 bases clipped from V and 3 bases from J, the junction kept 9 bases outside the gene matches. The CDR3 contains 14 residues. Germline V gene data show CDR1 as SGHRS and CDR2 as YFSETQ. The CDR3 DNA follows: TGCGCCAGCAAAGAGGGGGCGCAACGCTACGAGCAGTACTTC. It translates to CASKEGAQRYEQYF.

In this sample, this clonotype turned up a few times. The chain's CDR3 is CASSQERANTGELFF. CDR3 nucleotide sequence: TGCGCCAGCAGCCAAGAGCGAGCGAACACCGGGGAGCTGTTTTTT. The V and J genes are TRBV4-3 and TRBJ2-2; no clear D gene. With 0 bases removed from V and 0 bases from J, the gap between germline ends came to 5 bases. Germline CDR1 is LGHNA and CDR2 is YSLEER. The CDR3 runs 15 residues.

Many counts were recorded for this clonotype. The CDR3 loop is CASRGDGYTF. The DNA for the CDR3 is TGTGCCAGCAGGGGGGATGGCTACACCTTC. The chain links TRBV3-1 to TRBJ1-2; possible D gene TRBD1, 5 bases. Looked up from germline, CDR1 is LGHDT and CDR2 is YNNKEL (reference sequence). V was pared by 6 bases and J by 6 bases, with 5 bases between. The CDR3 runs 10 residues.

This chain links TRBV29-1 with TRBJ2-7; D possibly matches TRBD1 or TRBD2 (5 bases each). The germline V gene encodes CDR1 SQVTM and CDR2 ANQGSEA. The CDR3 has 12 residues. Deletions cut 4 bases from V and 0 bases from J, with 7 bases between. The CDR3 reads CSVGGISYEQYF. Written as DNA, the CDR3 is TGCAGCGTTGGGGGGATCTCCTACGAGCAGTACTTC.

This chain uses TRBV5-4 with TRBJ2-7; D not certain. This CDR3 region has 16 residues. In germline, CDR1 is SGHNT, CDR2 YYREEE (reference sequence). V was cut by 3 bases and J by 6 bases, with 22 bases left in between. Written as DNA, the CDR3 is TGTGCCAGCAGCTCTTCCGGAGTGTATGGGATAATCGAGCAGTACTTC. As protein: CASSSSGVYGIIEQYF.

The chain uses TRBV6-2 or TRBV6-3 and TRBJ2-7; D might be TRBD1 or TRBD2, each matching 5 bases. The germline V and J ends were trimmed by 0 bases and 5 bases, with 11 bases remaining between them. The CDR3 is made up of 14 amino acids. In germline, CDR1 is MNHEY, CDR2 SVGEGT. DNA of the CDR3: TGTGCCAGCAGTTACTCCGGGACCTACCACGAGCAGTACTTC. Its protein is CASSYSGTYHEQYF.

The chain couples TRBV4-3 to TRBJ2-3; 9 bases align to TRBD1. Germline CDR1 reads LGHNA; CDR2 reads YSLEER. The CDR3 runs to 16 residues. J was trimmed by 1 base and V by 5 bases; bases with no gene match: 7. The CDR3 spells CASSDNRGPRTDTQYF. The CDR3 bases are TGCGCCAGCAGCGACAACAGGGGGCCCCGCACAGATACGCAGTATTTT.

This clonotype was seen more than once but under ten times. The gene calls are TRBV7-2 and TRBJ2-3, with unresolved D. CDR3 length: 14 residues. The germline gives CDR1 SGHTA, CDR2 FQGNSA. Trimming took off 3 bases at V and 2 bases at J, with 9 bases between the two ends. The CDR3 DNA reads as TGTGCCAGCAGCTTTGTGGGGTCCACAGATACGCAGTATTTT. Translation gives CASSFVGSTDTQYF.